What follows are 20 T cell receptor beta chains derived from one specimen sequenced in a study of blood T cell repertoires in COVID-19 (dated by TCRdb to 2019 to 2021). The method behind the library was the immunoSEQ multiplex PCR assay. TCRdb carries this immuneACCESS record with in-frame sequences only. Its versions omit some clonotypes, under half of them owing to an unresolved V gene in the studies checked, with the rest unexplained. The sample data list about 340,000 clones, and 65% to 85% of these were observed just once. 2.5% to 3.5% of the sample belongs to the ten largest clones. The sample consisted of peripheral blood. The receptors here all came from a man aged 25-45 years with active or convalescent COVID-19.

This chain connects TRBV30 to TRBJ2-7; the match to TRBD2 covers 13 bases. Germline lookup yields CDR1 GTSNPN and CDR2 SVGIG (reference sequence). V shed 5 bases and J 3 bases; nucleotides not matched to a gene: 1. The CDR3 runs 13 residues. In nucleotides, the CDR3 is TGTGCCTGGTGGACTAGCGGGAGCTACGAGCAGTACTTC. It specifies CAWWTSGSYEQYF. The whole variable domain, remainder taken from reference TRBV30 and TRBJ2-7, is SQTIHQWPATLVQPVGSPLSLECTVEGTSNPNLYWYRQAAGRGLQLLFYSVGIGQISSEVPQNLSASRPQDRQFILSSKKLLLSDSGFYLCAWWTSGSYEQYFGPGTRLTVT.

The V call is TRBV14, the J call TRBJ2-5; no definite D call. This CDR3 contains 15 residues. The germline V gene encodes CDR1 SGHDN and CDR2 FVKESK. The V gene lost 1 base and the J gene lost 2 bases, with 11 bases spanning the gap. The CDR3 spells CASSQVRFPQETQYF. Written as DNA, the CDR3 is TGTGCCAGCAGCCAAGTACGGTTCCCTCAAGAGACCCAGTACTTC.

The rearrangement joins TRBV18 to TRBJ1-1; no clear D gene. CDR1 is KGHSH, CDR2 LQKENI, per germline. The length of the CDR3 is 13 residues. Trimming stripped 3 bases from V and 8 bases from J, with 13 bases between. In DNA form, the CDR3 reads TGTGCCAGCTCACCGGTGGCCGCTGTCGAAGCTTTCTTT. It specifies CASSPVAAVEAFF.

This clone was observed once. This chain uses TRBV5-1 with TRBJ2-2; 10 bases are shared with TRBD2. Trimming at V came to 0 bases and at J to 2 bases, leaving 7 bases not matched to a gene. The CDR3 extends over 18 amino acids. The germline V gene encodes CDR1 SGHRS and CDR2 YFSETQ. The CDR3 region is CASSLVPAGGYNTGELFF. The CDR3 DNA follows: TGCGCCAGCAGCTTGGTCCCAGCGGGGGGGTACAACACCGGGGAGCTGTTTTTT.

This chain connects TRBV6-1 to TRBJ1-4, with 9 bases that match TRBD1. Per germline, CDR1 MNHNS and CDR2 SASEGT. CDR3 length: 14 amino acids. V lost 6 bases and J lost 7; bases outside the gene matches: 6. Written as DNA, the CDR3 is TGTGCCAGCAGACCGGGACAGGGCGGTGAAAAACTGTTTTTT. This encodes CASRPGQGGEKLFF.

V is TRBV2 and J is TRBJ1-2, with D uncertain. The CDR3 loop spans 14 amino acids. The V gene lost 6 bases and the J gene lost 6 bases, with 17 bases spanning the gap. Germline values: CDR1 SNHLY, CDR2 FYNNEI. In DNA, the CDR3 is TGTGCCAGCAGACCTGACTCGAACGCCAATGGCTACACCTTC. Translating it yields CASRPDSNANGYTF.

The chain is built from TRBV5-1 and TRBJ1-5, with 7 bases aligning to TRBD1. The CDR3 extends over 15 amino acids. Germline assignment: CDR1 SGHRS and CDR2 YFSETQ. J lost 7 bases, V lost 4 bases, and 11 bases had no gene match. The DNA for the CDR3 is TGCGCCAGCAGCCCGGGCCAGGGGGGACACCAGCCCCAGCATTTT. This sequence encodes CASSPGQGGHQPQHF.

The chain employs TRBV10-1 and TRBJ1-2; 9 bases are shared with TRBD1. Germline lookup yields CDR1 WNHNN and CDR2 SYGVQD (reference sequence). Germline trimming cut 5 bases from V and 0 bases from J; bases unmatched to any gene: 7. This CDR3 has 16 amino acids. The chain's CDR3 is CASSTGGARTNYGYTF. DNA for the CDR3: TGCGCCAGCAGTACAGGGGGCGCAAGGACTAACTATGGCTACACCTTC.

The V gene is TRBV3-1 (or the pseudogene TRBV3-2), the J gene TRBJ2-1, with 7 positions matching TRBD1. The CDR3 loop spans 15 amino acids. After removal of 3 bases from V and 4 bases from J, the junction contained 6 bases not matched to a gene. Germline lookup yields CDR1 LGHDT and CDR2 YNNKEL (reference sequence). DNA for the CDR3: TGTGCCAGCAGCCAGACAGGGAGCGATTACAATGAGCAGTTCTTC. Translation gives CASSQTGSDYNEQFF.

The chain is built from TRBV12-3 or TRBV12-4 and TRBJ1-5; no firm D call. The CDR3 has 12 residues. Trimming shortened V by 6 bases and J by 5 bases, and 8 bases separated the two germline ends. The CDR3 nucleotides are TGTGCCAGCAGCTCCTCCGATCAGCCCCAGCATTTT. Translated: CASSSSDQPQHF.

This clone has a handful of counts. V is TRBV7-3 and J is TRBJ1-1; no definite D call. Trimming took 3 bases from V and 4 from J, leaving 9 bases between them. Germline V gene data show CDR1 as SGHTA and CDR2 as FQGTGA. This CDR3 has 13 amino acids. CDR3 protein: CASSFGSGTEAFF. In nucleotides, the CDR3 is TGTGCCAGCAGCTTCGGCAGCGGCACTGAAGCTTTCTTT.

The gene calls are TRBV2 and TRBJ1-1; 7 bases are shared with TRBD1. CDR1 and CDR2 from the germline V gene are SNHLY and FYNNEI. This CDR3 region has 14 residues. The V and J ends lost 7 bases and 2 bases, in that order; junction bases with no gene match: 7. The CDR3 reads CASKAGTVNTEAFF. Here the CDR3 DNA reads TGTGCCAGCAAAGCCGGGACAGTTAACACTGAAGCTTTCTTT.

This chain joins TRBV2 and TRBJ2-3; 9 nucleotides align to TRBD2. CDR1 and CDR2 (germline): SNHLY, FYNNEI. V shed 8 bases and J 4 bases; nucleotides not matched to a gene: 7. The CDR3 is 14 residues long. The CDR3 loop reads CASDAGGPSDTQYF. CDR3 sequence (DNA): TGTGCCAGCGATGCGGGGGGGCCCTCAGATACGCAGTATTTT. Full variable domain (outside the CDR3, taken from reference TRBV2 and TRBJ2-3): EPEVTQTPSHQVTQMGQEVILRCVPISNHLYFYWYRQILGQKVEFLVSFYNNEISEKSEIFDDQFSVERPDGSNFTLKIRSTKLEDSAMYFCASDAGGPSDTQYFGPGTRLTVL.

The chain is built from TRBV15 and TRBJ2-7, with 7 bases identical to TRBD1. After removal of 0 bases from V and 4 bases from J, the junction contained 21 bases not matched to a gene. Germline V gives CDR1 LNHNV, CDR2 YYDKDF (reference sequence). The CDR3 totals 20 residues. CDR3 bases: TGTGCCACCAGCAGAGATAGGGTGGACAGGTTCTATCCGTGGGCTTACGAGCAGTACTTC. As protein: CATSRDRVDRFYPWAYEQYF.

The V gene is TRBV15, the J gene TRBJ1-5, with 7 bases that match TRBD1. The junction had 4 bases not matched to a gene; V was cut back by 4 bases and J by 1 base. The CDR3 contains 15 residues. The germline V gene encodes CDR1 LNHNV and CDR2 YYDKDF (reference sequence). CDR3 nucleotides: TGTGCCACCAGCATACCGGGACAGAGCAATCAGCCCCAGCATTTT. It encodes CATSIPGQSNQPQHF.

V and J are TRBV11-3 and TRBJ2-1, with D possibly being TRBD2 (6 bases). Germline loops: CDR1 SGHNT, CDR2 YENEEA. The CDR3 covers 13 residues. V lost 4 bases and J 9 bases, leaving 13 bases between the germline ends. CDR3 nucleotides: TGTGCCAGCAGCTCCCTGCGGGGAGGTGAGCAGTTCTTC. Translated, it gives CASSSLRGGEQFF.

The gene calls are TRBV11-2 and TRBJ1-4, with TRBD1 matching 11 bases. V dropped 6 bases and J dropped 5; count of bases not matched to a gene: 8. The germline V gene encodes CDR1 SGHAT and CDR2 FQNNGV. The CDR3 spans 16 residues. DNA for the CDR3: TGTGCCAGCAGATTCGGGACAGGGGGAGGAAATGAAAAACTGTTTTTT. Amino acids: CASRFGTGGGNEKLFF.

The rearrangement links TRBV11-2 to TRBJ2-2; a weak D match, TRBD2 (7 bases). V was shortened by 4 bases and J by 5 bases, with 23 bases between the two germline ends. Germline V CDR1 and CDR2: SGHAT, FQNNGV. CDR3 length equals 18 residues. CDR3 coding DNA: TGTGCCAGCAGCTCCCCGGTTCGAGGGGGGGTGAATACCGGGGAGCTGTTTTTT. Protein product: CASSSPVRGGVNTGELFF.

V and J are TRBV24-1 and TRBJ2-3; weak D call: TRBD2 (6 bases). The V and J ends lost 4 bases and 0 bases respectively, with 16 bases between them. From germline, CDR1 is KGHDR and CDR2 SFDVKD. This CDR3 is 17 amino acids long. CDR3 region: CATSETLGGSSTDTQYF. CDR3 in DNA: TGTGCCACCAGTGAAACCCTAGGAGGGTCTAGCACAGATACGCAGTATTTT.

The chain couples TRBV30 to TRBJ2-5, with D hard to call. V was trimmed by 4 bases and J by 5 bases, leaving 14 bases between them. Germline CDR1 GTSNPN, CDR2 SVGIG (reference sequence). The CDR3 extends over 13 amino acids. CDR3 DNA sequence: TGTGCCTGGACGCGAGGAGCTGTGGAGACCCAGTACTTC. It specifies CAWTRGAVETQYF.